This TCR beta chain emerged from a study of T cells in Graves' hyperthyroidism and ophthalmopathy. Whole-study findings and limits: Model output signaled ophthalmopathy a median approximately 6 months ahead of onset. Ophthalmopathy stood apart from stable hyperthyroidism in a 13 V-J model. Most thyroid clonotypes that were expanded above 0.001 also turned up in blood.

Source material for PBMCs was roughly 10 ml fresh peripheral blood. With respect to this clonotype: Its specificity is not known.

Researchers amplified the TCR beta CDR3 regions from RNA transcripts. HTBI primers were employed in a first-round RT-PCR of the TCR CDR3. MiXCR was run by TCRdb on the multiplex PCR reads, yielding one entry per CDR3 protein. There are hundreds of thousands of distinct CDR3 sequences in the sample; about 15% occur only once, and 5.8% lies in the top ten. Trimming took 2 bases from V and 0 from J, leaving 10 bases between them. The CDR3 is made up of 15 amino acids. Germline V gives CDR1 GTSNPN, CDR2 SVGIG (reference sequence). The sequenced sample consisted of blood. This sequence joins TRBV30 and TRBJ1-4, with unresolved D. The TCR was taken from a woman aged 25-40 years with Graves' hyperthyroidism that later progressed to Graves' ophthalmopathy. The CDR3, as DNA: TGTGCCTGGAGTTTCCCGCCCGCAACTAATGAAAAACTGTTTTTT. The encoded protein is CAWSFPPATNEKLFF.